The TCR beta chain under discussion was sequenced for a study of shared clonotypes between healthy human individuals. This clone appeared a single time. Its specificity is unknown. Study results and limitations: It was the non-shared clonotypes that had lower generation probabilities than clonotypes shared by all four donors.

This CDR3 is 14 amino acids long. Losses at the gene ends were 5 bases for V and 8 bases for J; bases not matched to a gene: 9. From germline, CDR1 is SGHTS and CDR2 YDEGEE. Original data processing: With immunoSEQ giving junction-only sequences and no quality scores, filtering differed. The table came from immunoSEQ multiplex PCR; TCRdb's copy has only in-frame clones and leaves some out. V, J and clone size were drawn from that table, and D and trimming were deduced from the DNA. The sample has more than 400,000 clones; about 96% are singletons. Caucasian adults living in Nashville, Tennessee, provided all samples.

This sequence was found in a woman between 25 and 40 years old in good health. This rearrangement joins TRBV5-8 to TRBJ1-2, with TRBD1 matching over 10 bases. Source material: naive CD4+ T cells sorted from blood. Sample subset: CD45RA+ positively selected. CDR3 amino acids: CASRRRQGASGYTF. As DNA, the CDR3 is TGTGCCAGCAGGCGCAGACAGGGGGCTTCAGGCTACACCTTC.